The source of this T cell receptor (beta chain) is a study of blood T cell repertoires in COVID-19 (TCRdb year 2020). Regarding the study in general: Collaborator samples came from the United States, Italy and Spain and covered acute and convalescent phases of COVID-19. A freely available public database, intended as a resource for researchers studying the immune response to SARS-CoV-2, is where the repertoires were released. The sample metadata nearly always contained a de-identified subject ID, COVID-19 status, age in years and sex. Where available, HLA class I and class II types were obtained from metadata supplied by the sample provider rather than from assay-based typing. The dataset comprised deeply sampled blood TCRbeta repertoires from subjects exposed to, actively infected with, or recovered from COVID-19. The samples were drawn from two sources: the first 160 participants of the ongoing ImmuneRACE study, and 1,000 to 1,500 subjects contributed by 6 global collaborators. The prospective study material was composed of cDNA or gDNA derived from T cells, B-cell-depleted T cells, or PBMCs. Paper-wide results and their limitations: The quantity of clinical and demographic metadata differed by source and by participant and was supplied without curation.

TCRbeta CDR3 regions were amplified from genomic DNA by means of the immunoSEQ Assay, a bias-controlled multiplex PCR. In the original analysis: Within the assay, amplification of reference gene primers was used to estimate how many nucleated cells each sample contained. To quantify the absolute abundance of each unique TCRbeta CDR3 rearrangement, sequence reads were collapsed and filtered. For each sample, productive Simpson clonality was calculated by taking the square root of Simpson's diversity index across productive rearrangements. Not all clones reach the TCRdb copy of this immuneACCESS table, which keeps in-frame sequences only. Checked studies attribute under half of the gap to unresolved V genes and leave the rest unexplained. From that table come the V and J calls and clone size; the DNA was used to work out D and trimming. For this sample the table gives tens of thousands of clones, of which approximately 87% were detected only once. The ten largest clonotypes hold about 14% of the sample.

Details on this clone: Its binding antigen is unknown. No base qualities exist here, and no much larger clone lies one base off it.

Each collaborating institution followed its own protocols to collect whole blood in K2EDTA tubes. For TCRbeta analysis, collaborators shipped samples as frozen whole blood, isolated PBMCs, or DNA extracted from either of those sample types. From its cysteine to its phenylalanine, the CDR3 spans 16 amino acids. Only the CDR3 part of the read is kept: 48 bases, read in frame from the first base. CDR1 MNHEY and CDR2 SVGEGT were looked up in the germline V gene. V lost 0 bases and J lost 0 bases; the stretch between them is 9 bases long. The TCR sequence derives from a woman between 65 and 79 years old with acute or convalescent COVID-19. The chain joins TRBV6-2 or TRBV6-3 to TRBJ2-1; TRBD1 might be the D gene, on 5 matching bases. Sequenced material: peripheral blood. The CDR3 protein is CASSYSTVFSYNEQFF. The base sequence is TGTGCCAGCAGTTACTCGACAGTTTTCTCCTACAATGAGCAGTTCTTC.